The text below deals with one T cell receptor (beta chain). The target of this receptor is not known. Per-base qualities were not stored, and no clone one base away is much larger. The CDR3, from cysteine to phenylalanine, totals 16 residues. CDR3 DNA only is kept here, 48 bases in frame from base 1. Trimmed from V: 3 bases; trimmed from J: 8 bases; junction bases lacking a gene match: 11. The germline V gene (reference sequence) yields LNHDA for CDR1 and SQIVND for CDR2. This entry comes from a study of cytomegalovirus exposure and HLA in healthy donors (dated 2017 in TCRdb). Describing the broader study: An earlier analysis of roughly 500 of the donors reported 250 to 350 Gb of sequence data and 117 million unique TCR beta sequences from about 200 million T cells. Around 320 gigabases of sequencing data and approximately 93 million unique TCR sequences were included in an early release covering roughly 600 HLA-typed donors. Among the approximately 430 genotyped donors, about 83% belonged to the genetic ancestry cluster associated with self-reported Caucasian donors. The study aimed to test whether cataloging public T cell receptors could reveal signatures of past pathogen exposure. The study profiled the T cell repertoires of hundreds of subjects by immunosequencing and related them to cytomegalovirus serostatus. In addition to the first cohort of roughly 670 subjects, a separate validation cohort of over 90 different subjects was used. To predict cytomegalovirus infection status, the study brought together high-throughput TCR immunosequencing, statistical association of individual TCRs with disease status, and machine learning. A later analysis re-analyzed previously published TCR beta repertoires from approximately 670 donors and added high-resolution HLA genotyping to study TCR occurrence patterns. The later analysis used no new phenotypic data to find candidate immune exposures, relying instead on TCR beta sequences and their occurrence across donors. An earlier analysis of some 500 of the donors used high-throughput TCR beta sequencing to judge whether each TCR beta V gene segment behaved as functional or pseudogenic. Donor age, sex, ethnicity and CMV serostatus were compiled together with the repertoire data. Genome-wide SNP genotypes for about 65% of the roughly 670 donors were used in a later genetic analysis, which treated that subset as a discovery cohort. All discovery cohort repertoires had been generated using a single sequencing platform. HLA typing included class I and class II loci at four-digit resolution. Typing coverage varied by locus: about 620-630 donors for A, B, C, DRB1 and DQB1; about 520 for DQA1; more than 600 for DPA1; around 490 for DPB1. A handful of DR-DQ haplotypes were handled as single units for association and clustering because linkage in the cohort was strong. Among 300 to 500 genotyped donors of the cohort, an average of about 240,000 unique TCR beta nucleotide sequences was sequenced per donor, of which 15% to 20% were non-productive.

Study-wide findings and limitations: Immune exposure information for the cohort was limited to CMV serostatus. Linkage disequilibrium might explain the correlated functional status among segregating V segments, but an unknown experimental factor could not be ruled out. An association between a missense DCLRE1C variant and V-gene and J-gene trimming of TCR beta chains was found in a later genetic analysis and replicated in an independent cohort. Presence/absence analyses assumed roughly uniform sequencing depth across donors, an assumption that may not hold. While some public TCRs were present in many individuals, most TCR sequences turned up only very rarely across donors. In a later analysis, the rate of TCR association differed among HLA loci, with DRB1 alleles having the most associated TCRs and HLA-C alleles having the fewest. A group of highly shared sequence variants was considered likely to be a technical artifact of the sequencing pipeline. Because counts were too low, seventeen rarely observed V segments, including chromosome 9 orphons, were excluded from the earlier analysis of some 590 of the donors. Cytomegalovirus status was reported to be diagnosed by the classifier with high specificity and sensitivity in both the original and validation cohorts. A later analysis found that most CMV-associated TCR beta chains appeared HLA-restricted, with HLA associations seemingly driven largely by CMV exposure. A further reported finding was that TCR beta sequences accurately predicted the HLA-A and HLA-B alleles for most subjects in the first cohort. Because HLA typing was missing for some donors at each locus, association tests included only the typed subset. A few of the identified cytomegalovirus-associated TCR beta chains were confirmed in vitro to be specific for cytomegalovirus antigens. Only TCR beta chains were sequenced in this cohort, and the absence of alpha or paired-chain data limited detectable features. Assigning TCR associations to individual alleles was difficult when HLA alleles, especially DR and DQ, strongly co-occurred. It was suggested by the authors that the approach could potentially be generalized to other disease states and immunological phenotypes. According to a later analysis, parvovirus B19, influenza, CMV and Epstein-Barr virus appeared linked to several top co-occurrence clusters. The study gave a list of roughly 150 TCR beta chains associated with cytomegalovirus. According to a later genetic analysis, donors in an Asian-associated ancestry cluster had fewer N-insertions in productive TCRs than the roughly 670-donor mean. The 87-base-pair reads could not distinguish some IMGT-functional V segments, including TRBV6-2 and TRBV6-3, so those segments were excluded. An earlier analysis of approximately 600 of the donors showed that most TCR beta V segments appeared in productive rearrangements either about 87% or about 30% of the time, which broadly matched IMGT annotations. In a later analysis, HLA-associated TCR beta chains were found to be more clonally expanded and to have lower generation probabilities than equally common non-associated chains. A later analysis associated about 17,000 TCR beta sequences with specific HLA alleles at a false discovery rate of 0.05.

The cohort was made up of around 720 healthy bone marrow donors. Cohort members were all nominally healthy when sampled, although unrecorded immune exposures were likely present. The donor tested CMV seropositive, placing the donor among the 250 to 300 seropositive members of the cohort. A peripheral blood sample was collected from each donor, and TCR beta sequencing was performed on peripheral blood mononuclear cells. Genomic DNA extraction from the blood cell samples was performed with the Qiagen DNeasy Blood Extraction Kit. The protocol used for the library was the immunoSEQ multiplex PCR assay. For the multiplex PCR, a mixture combining 60 forward primers for TCR Vbeta segments and 13 reverse primers for TCR Jbeta segments was used. A multiplex PCR assay on genomic DNA amplified the CDR3 region of rearranged TCR beta genes. The Illumina HiSeq System was used to sequence the amplified TCR beta libraries as 87-base-pair reads. As for the original processing: A later analysis counted around 72 million unique TCR beta chains across the 600 to 850 repertoires, and roughly 10 million of these chains were shared by at least two donors. To remove PCR and sequencing errors, raw reads were error-corrected and collapsed into unique sequences using a nearest-neighbor algorithm that merged closely related sequences. Alignment of CDR3 sequences to IMGT reference sequences was used to assign V, D and J gene segments. For a sequence to be retained, a match of at least six nucleotides was required to both a V gene segment and a J gene segment. Rearrangements were classified as productive when the CDR3 lacked stop codons and remained in frame with V and J, and all other rearrangements were classified as non-productive. CDR3 was defined according to IMGT convention as the region running from the second conserved V-encoded cysteine to the conserved J-encoded phenylalanine. Sequences without an unambiguous match to a single V gene segment were excluded from the earlier analysis of a few hundred of the donors. An earlier analysis of 587 of the donors called V segments functional above 56.7% productive rearrangements and segregating when the between-donor standard deviation exceeded 5%. A statistical classification framework was built for diagnosing cytomegalovirus status from the catalog of TCR beta chain sequences. A later analysis assigned V and J genes by comparing TCR nucleotide sequences with IMGT/GENE-DB human TR gene sequences. A later analysis assigned CDR3 sequences and most-parsimonious VDJ recombination scenarios with the TCRdist pipeline. A later analysis defined each TCR beta chain by its CDR3 amino acid sequence plus V-gene family, and excluded reads lacking a unique V-gene family. In a later analysis, 500 to 700 highly shared, low-generation-probability nucleotide sequences were removed to address suspected cross-contamination and a sequencing artifact. In a later analysis, a clonal expansion index was calculated for each public chain from normalized within-repertoire ranks of inferred template counts. A later analysis computed generation probabilities with a VDJ recombination model fitted to out-of-frame rearrangements, and checked the results against IGoR. In a later analysis, TCR-TCR, TCR-HLA and TCR-CMV co-occurrence was scored with hypergeometric tests, and a repertoire-size bias correction was applied to TCR pairs. False discovery rates were estimated in a later analysis by permuting HLA or CMV assignments 20 times. A later analysis grouped co-occurring TCRs with DBSCAN, adding TCRdist sequence similarity when clustering within HLA-allele-positive subsets. Repertoires with fewer than 30,000 or more than 120,000 public chains were left out of co-occurrence clustering, as were five repertoires with anomalous nucleotide sharing. This is the immuneACCESS table as TCRdb keeps it, with only in-frame sequences that have V and J called. A part of the clones is gone; compared with another copy, unresolved V genes explain less than half, and the rest is unexplained. The V and J calls and the clone size are those of that table, but D and trimming were determined from the DNA. The sample table contains 100,000 to 120,000 clones; only one count was recorded for around 85% of them. The ten most abundant clones make up 5% to 7.5% of the sample.

The chain joins TRBV19 to TRBJ1-5, and 9 junctional nucleotides match TRBD1. This clonotype originated in a man aged 25-45 years in good health and CMV-seropositive. The sample taken for sequencing was PBMCs. The CDR3 region reads CASSMGGTGWMKPQHF. The DNA sequence follows: TGTGCCAGTAGTATGGGGGGGACAGGGTGGATGAAGCCCCAGCATTTT.